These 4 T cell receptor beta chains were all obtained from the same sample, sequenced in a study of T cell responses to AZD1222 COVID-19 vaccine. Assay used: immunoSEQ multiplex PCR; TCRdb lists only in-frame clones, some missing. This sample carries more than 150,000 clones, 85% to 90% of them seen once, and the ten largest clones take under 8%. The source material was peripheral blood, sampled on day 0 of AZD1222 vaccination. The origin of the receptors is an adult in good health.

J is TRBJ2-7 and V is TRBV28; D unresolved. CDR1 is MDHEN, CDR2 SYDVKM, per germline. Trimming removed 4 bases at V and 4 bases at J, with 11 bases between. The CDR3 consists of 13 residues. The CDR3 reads CASSYSLTYEQYF. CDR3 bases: TGTGCCAGCAGTTACAGCCTCACATACGAGCAGTACTTC.

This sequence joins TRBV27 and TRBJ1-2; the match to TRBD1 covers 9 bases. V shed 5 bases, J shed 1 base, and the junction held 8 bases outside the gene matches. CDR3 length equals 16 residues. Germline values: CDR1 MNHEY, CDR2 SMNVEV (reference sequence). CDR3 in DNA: TGTGCCAGCAGTCCGCCGCGGACAGGGGTTAACTATGGCTACACCTTC. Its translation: CASSPPRTGVNYGYTF.

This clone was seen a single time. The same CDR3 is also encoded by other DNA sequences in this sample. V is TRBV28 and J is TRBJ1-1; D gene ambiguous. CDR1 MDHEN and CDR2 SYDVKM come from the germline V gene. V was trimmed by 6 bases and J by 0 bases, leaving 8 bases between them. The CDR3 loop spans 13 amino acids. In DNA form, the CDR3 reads TGTGCCAGCAGCTCATCGGTGAACACTGAAGCTTTCTTT. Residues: CASSSSVNTEAFF.

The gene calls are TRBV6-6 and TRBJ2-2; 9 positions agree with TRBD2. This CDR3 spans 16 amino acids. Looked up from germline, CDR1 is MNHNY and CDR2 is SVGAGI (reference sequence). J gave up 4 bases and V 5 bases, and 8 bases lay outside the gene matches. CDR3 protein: CASSRSTSGFTGELFF. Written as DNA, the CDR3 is TGTGCCAGCAGTCGAAGCACTAGCGGGTTCACCGGGGAGCTGTTTTTT.